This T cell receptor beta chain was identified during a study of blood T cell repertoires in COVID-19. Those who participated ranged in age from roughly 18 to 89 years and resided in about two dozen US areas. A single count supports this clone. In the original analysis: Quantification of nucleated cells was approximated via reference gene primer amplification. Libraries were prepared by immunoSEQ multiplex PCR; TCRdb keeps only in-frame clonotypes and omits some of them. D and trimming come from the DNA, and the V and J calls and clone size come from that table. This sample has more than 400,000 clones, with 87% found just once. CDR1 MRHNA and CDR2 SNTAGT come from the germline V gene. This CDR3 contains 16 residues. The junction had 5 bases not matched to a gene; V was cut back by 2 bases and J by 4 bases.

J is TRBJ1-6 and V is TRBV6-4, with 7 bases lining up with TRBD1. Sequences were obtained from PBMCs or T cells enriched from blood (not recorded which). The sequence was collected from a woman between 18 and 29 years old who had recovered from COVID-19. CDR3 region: CASSDMGRGYNSPLHF. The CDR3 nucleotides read TGTGCCAGCAGTGACATGGGCAGGGGGTATAATTCACCCCTCCACTTT.